This T cell receptor beta chain was identified during a study of cytomegalovirus exposure and HLA in healthy donors. Study-wide points: TCR beta V segments were, for the most part, productive about 87% or about 30% of the time in an earlier analysis.

The CDR3 has 14 residues. CDR1 is MDHEN, CDR2 SYDVKM, per germline. Trimming took 6 bases from V and 0 from J, leaving 8 bases between them. 60 Vbeta and 13 Jbeta primers were used in PCR. Measured with immunoSEQ multiplex PCR; TCRdb has only the in-frame clones, and not every one. The table has around 120,000 clones, roughly 88% seen once. The table lists this clone with a few counts. The antigen is undetermined. V usage is TRBV28 and J usage is TRBJ1-4, with TRBD1 as a possible D gene (6 bases). This receptor was obtained from a boy aged 10-17 years in good health and CMV-seronegative. Sample: PBMCs. The CDR3 loop is CASRGTPTNEKLFF. As DNA, the CDR3 is TGTGCCAGCAGGGGGACACCAACTAATGAAAAACTGTTTTTT.